This passage covers 12 T cell receptor beta chains from one sample sequenced in a study of cytomegalovirus exposure and HLA in healthy donors. The table came from immunoSEQ multiplex PCR; TCRdb's copy has only in-frame clones and leaves some out. The sample yields more than 95,000 clones, 88% seen once. The sequencing sample was made of PBMCs. The source is a young man in good health and CMV-seronegative.

The CDR3 DNA sequence: TGTGCCAGTATGGGGACTAGCGGGAGGAATGATGAGCAGTTCTTC. Translating it yields CASMGTSGRNDEQFF. This sequence joins TRBV19 and TRBJ2-1, with 15 bases fitting TRBD2. From germline, CDR1 is LNHDA and CDR2 SQIVND (reference sequence). This CDR3 region has 15 residues. The J segment lost 8 bases and the V segment lost 7 bases, leaving 6 bases of the junction unmatched.

The chain combines TRBV11-2 with TRBJ2-7, with a tentative D call TRBD2 (5 bases). This CDR3 region has 12 residues. V lost 7 bases and J 0 bases, leaving 7 bases between the germline ends. Germline lookup yields CDR1 SGHAT and CDR2 FQNNGV. CDR3 in amino acids: CASTGGSYEQYF. The CDR3 DNA sequence: TGTGCCAGCACAGGAGGCTCCTACGAGCAGTACTTC.

The chain links TRBV28 to TRBJ2-1; TRBD2 matches 7 bases. The CDR3 covers 14 residues. The germline V gene has CDR1 MDHEN and CDR2 SYDVKM. V dropped 6 bases and J dropped 2; count of bases not matched to a gene: 4. The chain's CDR3 is CASRIGTTYNEQFF. CDR3 DNA sequence: TGTGCCAGCAGAATCGGGACTACCTACAATGAGCAGTTCTTC.

The genes are TRBV7-8 and TRBJ1-3; no reliable D call. Trimming removed 7 bases from V and 0 bases from J, with 13 bases in between. Germline values: CDR1 SGHVS, CDR2 FQNEAQ. The CDR3 has 15 residues. The CDR3 spells CASTSFGFSGNTIYF. CDR3 bases: TGTGCCAGCACAAGTTTCGGTTTCTCTGGAAACACCATATATTTT.

The chain joins TRBV19 to TRBJ1-4; D gene uncertain. V was trimmed by 3 bases and J by 8 bases, leaving 16 bases between them. The CDR3 contains 15 residues. Germline loops: CDR1 LNHDA, CDR2 SQIVND (reference sequence). CDR3 in amino acids: CASSIRNPLSEKLFF. The CDR3 DNA is TGTGCCAGTAGTATCAGGAACCCCTTGAGCGAAAAACTGTTTTTT. Variable domain in full (rest from reference TRBV19 and TRBJ1-4): DGGITQSPKYLFRKEGQNVTLSCEQNLNHDAMYWYRQDPGQGLRLIYYSQIVNDFQKGDIAEGYSVSREKKESFPLTVTSAQKNPTAFYLCASSIRNPLSEKLFFGSGTQLSVL.

The J gene is TRBJ2-7, the V gene TRBV7-2; D perhaps matches TRBD1 (5 bases). The CDR3 loop spans 14 amino acids. Trimming took 2 bases from V and 3 from J, leaving 11 bases between them. CDR1 and CDR2 from the germline V gene are SGHTA and FQGNSA. The CDR3, as DNA: TGTGCCAGCAGCTTATCGGCAGGGTACTACGAGCAGTACTTC. Amino acid sequence: CASSLSAGYYEQYF.

The chain couples TRBV14 to TRBJ2-3, with 10 bases identical to TRBD2. Germline-derived CDR1 and CDR2 are SGHDN and FVKESK. The CDR3 has 18 residues. The J segment lost 2 bases and the V segment lost 0 bases, leaving 8 bases of the junction unmatched. The CDR3 DNA reads as TGTGCCAGCAGCCAAGATCTAGGGACTAGCGCCCTCACAGATACGCAGTATTTT. It codes for CASSQDLGTSALTDTQYF.

The genes are TRBV4-1 and TRBJ1-5; unclear D gene. V was clipped by 7 bases and J by 0 bases, with 25 bases between them. Germline V gene lookup returns CDR1 MGHRA and CDR2 YSYEKL. This CDR3 is 19 amino acids long. The CDR3 loop reads CASITIRGFKCHSNQPQHF. CDR3 DNA: TGCGCCAGCATCACAATACGGGGTTTTAAATGTCATAGCAATCAGCCCCAGCATTTT.

This clone was seen more than once but under ten times. The J gene is TRBJ2-7, the V gene TRBV5-8, with 8 positions matching TRBD1. V dropped 0 bases and J dropped 4; count of bases not matched to a gene: 6. This CDR3 comprises 15 residues. The germline V gene encodes CDR1 SGHTS and CDR2 YDEGEE. CDR3 loop: CASSLAGDRGYEQYF. Here the CDR3 DNA reads TGTGCCAGCAGCTTGGCCGGTGACAGGGGATACGAGCAGTACTTC.

V is TRBV30 and J is TRBJ1-4; 8 nucleotides match TRBD1. CDR1 is GTSNPN, CDR2 SVGIG, per germline (reference sequence). The CDR3 runs to 14 residues. V lost 4 bases to trimming and J lost 3 bases; unmatched junction nucleotides: 4. CDR3 region: CAWTATGANEKLFF. The CDR3, as DNA: TGTGCCTGGACCGCGACAGGGGCTAATGAAAAACTGTTTTTT.

The V gene is TRBV6-5, the J gene TRBJ1-2; the D is unclear. This CDR3 spans 14 amino acids. The germline gives CDR1 MNHEY, CDR2 SVGAGI. V dropped 2 bases and J dropped 4 bases, with 11 bases sitting between them. CDR3 coding DNA: TGTGCCAGCAGTTACGATCGACGAGGCTATGGCTACACCTTC. It specifies CASSYDRRGYGYTF.

The chain is built from TRBV6-6 and TRBJ2-7; no reliable D call. The germline V and J ends were trimmed by 0 bases and 0 bases, with 6 bases remaining between them. This CDR3 has 14 amino acids. Per germline, CDR1 MNHNY and CDR2 SVGAGI (reference sequence). CDR3 coding DNA: TGTGCCAGCAGTTACTCTGTAGACTCCTACGAGCAGTACTTC. This sequence encodes CASSYSVDSYEQYF.